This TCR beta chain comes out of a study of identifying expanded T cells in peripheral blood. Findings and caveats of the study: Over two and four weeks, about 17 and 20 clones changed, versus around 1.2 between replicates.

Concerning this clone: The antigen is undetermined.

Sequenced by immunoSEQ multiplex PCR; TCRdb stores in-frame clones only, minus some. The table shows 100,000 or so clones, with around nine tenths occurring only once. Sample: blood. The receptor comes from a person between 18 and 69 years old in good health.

DNA for the CDR3: TGTGCCAGCTCACCAGCGGAACGAGGGAACACTGAAGCTTTCTTT. Translating gives CASSPAERGNTEAFF. The rearrangement joins TRBV18 to TRBJ1-1; D is ambiguous. This CDR3 has 15 amino acids. The germline CDR1 and CDR2 sequences are KGHSH and LQKENI. With 2 bases removed from V and 1 base from J, the gap between germline ends came to 11 bases.